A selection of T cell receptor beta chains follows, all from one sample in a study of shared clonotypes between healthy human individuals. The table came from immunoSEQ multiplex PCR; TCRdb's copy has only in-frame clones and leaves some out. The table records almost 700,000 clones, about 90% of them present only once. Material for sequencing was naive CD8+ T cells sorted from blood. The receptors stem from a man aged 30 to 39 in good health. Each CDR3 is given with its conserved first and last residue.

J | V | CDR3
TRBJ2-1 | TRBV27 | CASSPVQGSGINEQFF
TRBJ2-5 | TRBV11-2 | CASSLLVPQETQYF
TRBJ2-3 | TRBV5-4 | CASSRNSGRLADTQYF
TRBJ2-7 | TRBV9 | CASSVELRSYEQYF
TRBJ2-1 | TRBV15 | CATSRSPGTGSDEQFF
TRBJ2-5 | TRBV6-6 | CASSYSLAGNQETQYF
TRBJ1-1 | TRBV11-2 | CASSPVRSLGVYTEAFF
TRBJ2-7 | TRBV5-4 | CASSLEGTGTYEQYF
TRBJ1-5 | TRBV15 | CATSRDMAVRVPQHF
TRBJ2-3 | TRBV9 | CASSPGTRGADTQYF
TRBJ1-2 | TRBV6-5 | CASSYRGEGGYTF
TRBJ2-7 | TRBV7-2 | CASSRWTGSWYEQYF
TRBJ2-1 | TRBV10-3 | CAISRLAEPLYNEQFF
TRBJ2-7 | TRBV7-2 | CASSTGGQALFEQYF
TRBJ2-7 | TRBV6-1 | CASSDRGLAPYEQYF
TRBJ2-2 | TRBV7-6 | CASSLIVDRLNTGELFF
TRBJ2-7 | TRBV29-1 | CSVRLPRGGSYEQYF
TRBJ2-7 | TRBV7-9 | CASRPGQSYEQYF
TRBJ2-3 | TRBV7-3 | CASSFDHTDTQYF
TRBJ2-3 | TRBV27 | CASSMIAGGVTDTQYF
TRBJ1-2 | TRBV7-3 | CASSLMHGTNIHGYTF
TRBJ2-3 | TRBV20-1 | CSAVQTDTQYF
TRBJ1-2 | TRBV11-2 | CASSLEPQGIVYGYTF
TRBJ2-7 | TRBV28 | CASSILGMLDSYEQYF
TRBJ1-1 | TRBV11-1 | CASSPPGPFSEAFF
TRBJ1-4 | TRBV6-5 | CASSSYQERNEKLFF
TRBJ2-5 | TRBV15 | CATSADRVRRETQYF
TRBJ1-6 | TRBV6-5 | CASSLHRDSPLHF
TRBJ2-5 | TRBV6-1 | CAGRLAGGETQYF
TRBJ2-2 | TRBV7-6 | CASSLAVSGRDTGELFF
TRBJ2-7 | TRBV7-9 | CASSYLPGLAELVLAEQYF
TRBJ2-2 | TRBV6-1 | CASSERTDTGELFF
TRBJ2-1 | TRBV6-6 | CASSYSRQGGYNEQFF
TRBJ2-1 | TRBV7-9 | CASSSGLGDEGSYNEQFF
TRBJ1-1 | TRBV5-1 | CASSPGQGGTEAFF
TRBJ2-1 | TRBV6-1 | CASRRLAGAYNEQFF